Listed here are 29 T cell receptor beta chains from one sample, sequenced in a study of T cell therapy after organ transplantation. The assay was immunoSEQ multiplex PCR, and TCRdb's table has in-frame clones only and misses some. The sample yields approximately 20,000 clones, about 81% seen once. Their target antigens are unknown. Sample time point: 4-8 weeks after completion of therapy. This specimen consisted of CD8+ T cells from blood, obtained after autologous CMV-specific T cell therapy. The receptors derive from a human patient who had received a solid organ transplant and had CMV disease. Part of the T cell pool may stem from the graft donor.

This clone was seen a few times. This sequence joins TRBV5-6 and TRBJ2-7, with TRBD1 matching over 7 bases. The CDR3 length is 14 residues. After removal of 0 bases from V and 6 bases from J, the junction contained 6 bases not matched to a gene. CDR1 is SGHDT and CDR2 is YYEEEE in the germline V gene. The CDR3 region has the DNA TGTGCCAGCAGCTTGGGTGGGACAGCAGGCGAGCAGTACTTC. It specifies CASSLGGTAGEQYF.

This chain connects TRBV5-6 to TRBJ2-4; TRBD2 aligns across 9 bases. Germline V gene lookup returns CDR1 SGHDT and CDR2 YYEEEE. CDR3 size: 14 residues. The ends lost 0 bases at V and 7 bases at J; junction bases unmatched: 2. The CDR3 region has the DNA TGTGCCAGCAGCTTGGAACTAGCGGGCAACATTCAGTACTTC. As protein: CASSLELAGNIQYF.

J is TRBJ2-6 and V is TRBV30, with D unresolved. Germline V gene sequence: CDR1 GTSNPN, CDR2 SVGIG (reference sequence). Trimming cost V 3 bases and J 0 bases, with 9 bases left between them. The CDR3 extends over 15 amino acids. The CDR3, as DNA: TGTGCCTGGAGGGCCGGCAGCTCTGGGGCCAACGTCCTGACTTTC. This encodes CAWRAGSSGANVLTF.

This chain uses TRBV19 with TRBJ2-1; 7 nucleotides line up with TRBD2. The CDR3 extends over 15 amino acids. Germline values: CDR1 LNHDA, CDR2 SQIVND (reference sequence). The V and J ends lost 1 base and 4 bases, in that order; junction bases with no gene match: 4. CDR3 nucleotides: TGTGCCAGTAGTATAGCGGGAGGATCATACAATGAGCAGTTCTTC. This sequence encodes CASSIAGGSYNEQFF.

V is TRBV2 and J is TRBJ2-7; 9 positions agree with TRBD2. CDR1 and CDR2 (germline): SNHLY, FYNNEI. V shed 4 bases, J shed 5 bases, and the junction held 6 bases outside the gene matches. The CDR3 sequence is 14 residues long. The CDR3 reads CASSGSGRGNEQYF. The CDR3 bases are TGTGCCAGCAGTGGTAGCGGGAGAGGGAACGAGCAGTACTTC.

V is TRBV7-9 and J is TRBJ1-1; D is uncertain. Germline-derived CDR1 and CDR2 are SEHNR and FQNEAQ (reference sequence). The CDR3 has 13 amino acids. The V end was cut by 5 bases, the J end by 5 bases, with 12 bases between. This chain's CDR3 is CASSERAVTEAFF. CDR3 DNA: TGTGCCAGCAGCGAACGGGCCGTGACTGAAGCTTTCTTT.

The chain couples TRBV19 to TRBJ1-2; D perhaps matches TRBD1 (5 bases). V lost 6 bases and J lost 4, with 21 bases in between. This CDR3 comprises 16 residues. Germline-derived CDR1 and CDR2 are LNHDA and SQIVND (reference sequence). CDR3 amino acids: CASSFRDSRIPYGYTF. The DNA of the CDR3 is TGTGCCAGTAGCTTTCGGGACTCCAGAATCCCCTATGGCTACACCTTC.

This chain connects TRBV4-1 to TRBJ2-6, with 7 positions matching TRBD1. The CDR3 sequence is 18 residues long. V shed 7 bases, J shed 0 bases, and the junction held 12 bases outside the gene matches. Germline V gene data show CDR1 as MGHRA and CDR2 as YSYEKL. The CDR3 coding sequence is TGCGCCAGCAACCCGACAGGGCTTCTTAGCTCTGGGGCCAACGTCCTGACTTTC. Translated: CASNPTGLLSSGANVLTF.

This clone was detected a few times. The V gene is TRBV30, the J gene TRBJ1-4, with 7 bases aligning to TRBD1. Looked up from germline, CDR1 is GTSNPN and CDR2 is SVGIG (reference sequence). The V gene end was trimmed by 1 base and the J gene end by 4 bases; junction bases not matched to a gene: 6. The CDR3 covers 15 residues. In DNA, the CDR3 is TGTGCCTGGAGTGGGAGGGGGCTCGGTAATGAAAAACTGTTTTTT. Amino acids: CAWSGRGLGNEKLFF.

V gene TRBV10-2 combines with J gene TRBJ1-1, with a possible D match to TRBD1 (5 bases). The length of the CDR3 is 13 residues. V was trimmed by 6 bases and J by 4 bases, leaving 12 bases between them. In germline, CDR1 is WSHSY, CDR2 SAAADI. The CDR3 sequence: CASRSGGGTEAFF. The CDR3 bases are TGCGCCAGCAGGTCGGGGGGGGGCACTGAAGCTTTCTTT.

On this clone itself: The same CDR3 is also encoded by other DNA sequences in this sample. The gene calls are TRBV6-5 and TRBJ2-2, with D tentatively TRBD2 (5 bases). The CDR3 covers 15 residues. V gave up 0 bases and J gave up 2 bases, with 7 bases separating them. Looked up from germline, CDR1 is MNHEY and CDR2 is SVGAGI. Here the CDR3 DNA reads TGTGCCAGCAGTTACTCGAGCGGAAACACCGGGGAGCTGTTTTTT. This gives the protein CASSYSSGNTGELFF.

The chain has TRBV5-6 and TRBJ2-3; possibly TRBD2 for D (5 bases). The CDR3 totals 14 residues. Germline-derived CDR1 and CDR2 are SGHDT and YYEEEE. Trimming pared 2 bases from V and 4 bases from J, leaving 11 bases between. CDR3 DNA: TGTGCCAGCAGCTTTACTAGTGCAGCAGATACGCAGTATTTT. Protein product: CASSFTSAADTQYF.

In DNA form, the CDR3 reads TGTGCCTGGAGTCCTGAGATTGACCTCCCCACGTTGGGGCAGTACTTC. It translates to CAWSPEIDLPTLGQYF. This chain links TRBV30 with TRBJ2-7; D is undetermined. The V gene lost 2 bases and the J gene lost 9 bases, with 26 bases spanning the gap. CDR3 length equals 16 residues. Per the germline V gene, CDR1 is GTSNPN and CDR2 is SVGIG (reference sequence).

The rearrangement links TRBV7-9 to TRBJ1-2; possibly TRBD1 for D (5 bases). The CDR3 runs 13 residues. Between the trimmed V and J ends, which lost 3 bases and 8 bases, there was a span of 13 bases. Germline values: CDR1 SEHNR, CDR2 FQNEAQ (reference sequence). The CDR3 here is CASSLGGTEGYTF. DNA for the CDR3: TGTGCCAGCAGCTTGGGGGGAACAGAAGGCTACACCTTC. The whole variable domain, filled in from reference TRBV7-9 and TRBJ1-2, reads DTGVSQNPRHKITKRGQNVTFRCDPISEHNRLYWYRQTLGQGPEFLTYFQNEAQLEKSRLLSDRFSAERPKGSFSTLEIQRTEQGDSAMYLCASSLGGTEGYTFGSGTRLTVV.

The chain joins TRBV5-1 to TRBJ2-3; TRBD2 agrees at 8 bases. The germline gives CDR1 SGHRS, CDR2 YFSETQ. V was pared by 3 bases and J by 3 bases, with 18 bases of the junction left unmatched. This CDR3 spans 19 amino acids. CDR3: CASSSTGTRRVTGTDTQYF. The CDR3 region has the DNA TGCGCCAGCAGCTCCACCGGGACTAGGAGGGTTACAGGTACAGATACGCAGTATTTT.

This rearrangement joins TRBV5-4 to TRBJ1-2; possible D gene TRBD1, 6 bases. Trimming removed 4 bases at V and 8 bases at J, with 12 bases between. CDR3 length equals 12 residues. The germline V gene has CDR1 SGHNT and CDR2 YYREEE (reference sequence). The CDR3 loop is CASSDGGRGYTF. CDR3 nucleotides: TGTGCCAGCAGCGATGGGGGGCGCGGCTACACCTTC.

This clone was detected once. The rearrangement joins TRBV2 to TRBJ2-1; D possibly matches TRBD1 or TRBD2 (6 bases each). The germline CDR1 and CDR2 sequences are SNHLY and FYNNEI. The CDR3 covers 16 residues. Trimming stripped 6 bases from V and 8 bases from J, with 23 bases between. In nucleotides, the CDR3 is TGTGCCAGCAGGGGGGGCGGCTTCGGTACAGACGATGAGCAGTTCTTC. The encoded protein is CASRGGGFGTDDEQFF.

The chain combines TRBV6-5 with TRBJ2-7, with 7 bases fitting TRBD1. Germline values: CDR1 MNHEY, CDR2 SVGAGI. The V and J ends lost 2 bases and 6 bases, in that order; junction bases with no gene match: 7. The CDR3 has 14 residues. The CDR3 nucleotides are TGTGCCAGCAGTTACGGGCAGGGGGTAGGCGAGCAGTACTTC. This translates into CASSYGQGVGEQYF.

This clone occurred once. The chain combines TRBV7-9 with TRBJ2-1; 10 nucleotides match TRBD2. V lost 6 bases and J lost 3; bases outside the gene matches: 5. This CDR3 has 15 residues. Germline V lookup: CDR1 SEHNR, CDR2 FQNEAQ (reference sequence). The CDR3 spells CASRSPSGSYNEQFF. The CDR3 bases are TGTGCCAGCAGATCCCCTAGCGGGAGCTACAATGAGCAGTTCTTC.

The V and J genes are TRBV7-9 and TRBJ2-5, with a possible D match to TRBD2 (6 bases). The CDR3 covers 13 residues. Trimming took 3 bases from V and 2 from J, leaving 7 bases between them. Germline CDR1 is SEHNR and CDR2 is FQNEAQ (reference sequence). This CDR3 reads CASSFGGQETQYF. CDR3 in DNA: TGTGCCAGCAGCTTCGGAGGGCAAGAGACCCAGTACTTC.

The rearrangement links TRBV28 to TRBJ2-7, with 14 bases aligning to TRBD2. J lost 5 bases, V lost 2 bases, and 14 bases had no gene match. Germline V lookup: CDR1 MDHEN, CDR2 SYDVKM. The CDR3 sequence is 19 residues long. The CDR3 DNA reads TGTGCCAGCAGTTTAATCCCAGGGGTTAAGACTAGCGGGAGGGACGAGCAGTACTTC. This codes for CASSLIPGVKTSGRDEQYF.

This clone was seen more than once but under ten times. The genes are TRBV7-9 and TRBJ1-1; D is undetermined. Per the germline V gene, CDR1 is SEHNR and CDR2 is FQNEAQ (reference sequence). This CDR3 has 12 amino acids. The V end lost 6 bases, the J end lost 3 bases, and 8 bases lay between the germline ends. The CDR3 DNA is TGTGCCAGCAGGGGTTTGGACACTGAAGCTTTCTTT. Its translation is CASRGLDTEAFF.

The V call is TRBV6-5, the J call TRBJ2-1; TRBD1 matches 7 bases. Germline assignment: CDR1 MNHEY and CDR2 SVGAGI. Losses at the gene ends were 6 bases for V and 0 bases for J; bases not matched to a gene: 2. The CDR3 is 14 amino acids. The CDR3, as DNA: TGTGCCAGCAGACAGGGGAGCTCCTACAATGAGCAGTTCTTC. Its protein is CASRQGSSYNEQFF.

In nucleotides, the CDR3 is TGTGCCAGTAGTATAGACGGGGGAGGGACAGATACGCAGTATTTT. This translates into CASSIDGGGTDTQYF. The rearrangement uses TRBV19 and TRBJ2-3, with 7 bases lining up with TRBD2. V shed 0 bases, J shed 3 bases, and the junction held 3 bases outside the gene matches. CDR3 length equals 15 residues. Per the germline V gene, CDR1 is LNHDA and CDR2 is SQIVND (reference sequence).

The chain combines TRBV5-6 with TRBJ2-7; 9 bases line up with TRBD2. The V and J ends lost 1 base and 7 bases, in that order; junction bases with no gene match: 15. CDR3 length: 17 residues. Germline V lookup: CDR1 SGHDT, CDR2 YYEEEE. This chain's CDR3 is CASSLRLAGPSIWEQYF. The CDR3 DNA reads as TGTGCCAGCAGCTTGCGGCTAGCGGGACCAAGCATTTGGGAGCAGTACTTC.

This chain connects TRBV18 to TRBJ2-5, with 8 bases fitting TRBD1. Germline values: CDR1 KGHSH, CDR2 LQKENI. Trimming cost V 3 bases and J 1 base; bases outside gene matches: 7. The CDR3 length is 16 residues. CDR3 amino acids: CASSPTGEILQETQYF. In DNA, the CDR3 is TGTGCCAGCTCACCGACAGGGGAGATCCTCCAAGAGACCCAGTACTTC.

In this sample, this clone turned up once. The V gene is TRBV18, the J gene TRBJ2-7; 12 positions match TRBD2. Germline lookup yields CDR1 KGHSH and CDR2 LQKENI. The junction had 0 bases not matched to a gene; V was cut back by 3 bases and J by 0 bases. CDR3 length: 15 amino acids. CDR3 region: CASSPTSGSSYEQYF. Written as DNA, the CDR3 is TGTGCCAGCTCACCGACTAGCGGGAGCTCCTACGAGCAGTACTTC.

CDR3 nucleotide sequence: TGCGCCAGCAGCCCCTTAGTAGCGGGAAACAATGAGCAGTTCTTC. This translates into CASSPLVAGNNEQFF. The chain links TRBV4-1 to TRBJ2-1; 8 bases are shared with TRBD2. Germline V gene data show CDR1 as MGHRA and CDR2 as YSYEKL. The CDR3 loop spans 15 amino acids. After removal of 4 bases from V and 5 bases from J, the junction contained 7 bases not matched to a gene.

The genes are TRBV11-2 and TRBJ1-1; the D is unclear. Germline V CDR1 and CDR2: SGHAT, FQNNGV. This CDR3 is built from 15 residues. V lost 0 bases and J lost 3, with 11 bases in between. Here the CDR3 DNA reads TGTGCCAGCAGCTTAGAGGCAGACCTTTACACTGAAGCTTTCTTT. This translates into CASSLEADLYTEAFF.